These 3 T cell receptor beta chains originate from one sample sequenced in a study of T cells in Graves' hyperthyroidism and ophthalmopathy. The CDR3 regions of TCR beta were amplified from RNA transcripts. The primer set for the first-round RT-PCR of the TCR CDR3 was HTBI. TCRdb reprocessed the multiplex PCR reads with MiXCR, giving one entry per CDR3 protein. This table has 640,000 or so distinct CDR3 sequences, approximately 15% appearing once. Sequencing input: blood. These receptors were taken from a woman younger than 35 with Graves' ophthalmopathy.

This clonotype was recorded only once. The rearrangement joins TRBV16 to TRBJ2-7, with 7 bases aligning to TRBD2. Germline V lookup: CDR1 KGHSY, CDR2 FQNENV. The CDR3 sequence is 16 residues long. The trim removed 2 bases at V and 3 bases at J, leaving 10 bases unmatched. In nucleotides, the CDR3 is TGTGCCAGCAGCCAAGTTGGGCTAGCGGCTTTCTACGAGCAGTACTTC. Protein: CASSQVGLAAFYEQYF.

This chain joins TRBV7-9 and TRBJ2-7; D is possibly TRBD2 (6 bases). The CDR3 is 14 residues long. Deletions cut 6 bases from V and 1 base from J, with 13 bases between. Per germline, CDR1 SEHNR and CDR2 FQNEAQ (reference sequence). The CDR3 spells CASSPRLESYEQYF. The CDR3 DNA follows: TGTGCCAGCAGTCCAAGACTAGAGTCCTACGAGCAGTACTTC.

This clonotype was seen ten or more times. The chain uses TRBV29-1 and TRBJ1-2, with 11 positions matching TRBD1. The V gene's germline CDR1 is SQVTM and CDR2 ANQGSEA. The J segment lost 3 bases and the V segment lost 4 bases, leaving 1 base of the junction unmatched. The CDR3 runs 13 residues. The CDR3: CSVGTGGHYGYTF. DNA of the CDR3: TGCAGCGTTGGGACAGGGGGCCACTATGGCTACACCTTC.